The 25 T cell receptor beta chains below come from one sample, sequenced in a study of control samples from healthy donors and cancer patients. Data came from immunoSEQ multiplex PCR; TCRdb stores just in-frame clones and leaves some out. Of 120,000 to 150,000 clones in the sample, roughly 89% are singletons; the top ten hold approximately 10%. Sample: blood. Source of these receptors: a man aged 30-40 years in good health.

The chain links TRBV6-5 to TRBJ2-5, with 8 bases matching TRBD1. This CDR3 region has 15 residues. Germline V gene data show CDR1 as MNHEY and CDR2 as SVGAGI. With V trimmed by 5 bases and J by 4 bases, 9 bases remained unmatched. The CDR3 DNA follows: TGTGCCAGCAGTCTCGGACAGGGAACGCGAGAGACCCAGTACTTC. Residues: CASSLGQGTRETQYF.

The chain carries TRBV19 and TRBJ1-3; 8 bases are a match to TRBD1. The germline V gene has CDR1 LNHDA and CDR2 SQIVND (reference sequence). The CDR3 is 15 amino acids. J gave up 0 bases and V 6 bases, and 4 bases lay outside the gene matches. Written as DNA, the CDR3 is TGTGCCAGTAGAGACAGGGGATACTCTGGAAACACCATATATTTT. Translation: CASRDRGYSGNTIYF.

V usage is TRBV28 and J usage is TRBJ1-2; 8 bases match TRBD1. Germline V gives CDR1 MDHEN, CDR2 SYDVKM. This CDR3 has 17 amino acids. The V and J ends lost 1 base and 3 bases, in that order; junction bases with no gene match: 10. CDR3 sequence reads: CASSLSRQGFGDYGYTF. CDR3 sequence (DNA): TGTGCCAGCAGTTTATCGAGACAGGGGTTTGGCGACTATGGCTACACCTTC.

V is TRBV6-5 and J is TRBJ1-1; the D is unclear. The CDR3 has 13 residues. V lost 3 bases and J 1 base, leaving 6 bases between the germline ends. The V gene's germline CDR1 is MNHEY and CDR2 SVGAGI. For the CDR3, the DNA is TGTGCCAGCAGTTATTGGGGGAACACTGAAGCTTTCTTT. Its protein is CASSYWGNTEAFF.

The chain recombines TRBV9 with TRBJ2-5, with D possibly called TRBD1 or TRBD2 (6 bases each). Trimming took 3 bases from V and 1 from J, leaving 13 bases between them. CDR1 and CDR2 (germline): SGDLS, YYNGEE. This CDR3 has 15 residues. CDR3 DNA: TGTGCCAGCAGCGAGAGGGGGGCAGTCCAAGAGACCCAGTACTTC. The encoded protein is CASSERGAVQETQYF.

The J gene is TRBJ2-1, the V gene TRBV10-3; 11 bases line up with TRBD2. V was clipped by 2 bases and J by 5 bases; unmatched bases: 8. This CDR3 has 17 residues. CDR1 is ENHRY and CDR2 is SYGVKD in the germline V gene. CDR3 bases: TGTGCCATCAGTGAGAGGACGGGACTAGCGGAAGACAATGAGCAGTTCTTC. The encoded protein is CAISERTGLAEDNEQFF.

V and J are TRBV3-1 (or the pseudogene TRBV3-2) and TRBJ2-7; 9 bases fit TRBD1. The trim removed 2 bases at V and 4 bases at J, leaving 9 bases unmatched. Germline values: CDR1 LGHDT, CDR2 YNNKEL (reference sequence). The CDR3 has 16 amino acids. In DNA form, the CDR3 reads TGTGCCAGCAGCCAAATGCCTACAGGGACAGGGTACGAGCAGTACTTC. Amino acid sequence: CASSQMPTGTGYEQYF.

DNA for the CDR3: TGTGCCAGTAGTATCGGGAGGGGGGCCAATCAGCCCCAGCATTTT. Protein sequence: CASSIGRGANQPQHF. The chain recombines TRBV19 with TRBJ1-5; TRBD1 might be the D (6 bases). Germline V gene data show CDR1 as LNHDA and CDR2 as SQIVND (reference sequence). Trimming removed 3 bases from V and 3 bases from J, with 12 bases in between. CDR3 length equals 15 residues.

The rearrangement links TRBV28 to TRBJ2-3; D not resolved. The CDR3 runs to 16 residues. The germline V and J ends were trimmed by 5 bases and 0 bases, with 15 bases remaining between them. In germline, CDR1 is MDHEN, CDR2 SYDVKM. The CDR3 region has the DNA TGTGCCAGCAGTCCTTGGGGTATTACTAGCACAGATACGCAGTATTTT. As protein: CASSPWGITSTDTQYF.

The chain recombines TRBV20-1 with TRBJ1-3; no definite D call. Germline V gene sequence: CDR1 DFQATT, CDR2 SNEGSKA (reference sequence). The CDR3 is 11 residues long. V dropped 5 bases and J dropped 12 bases, with 14 bases sitting between them. The CDR3 loop is CSAAVGDNIYF. The CDR3 DNA reads TGCAGTGCTGCGGTTGGTGACAACATATATTTT.

The gene calls are TRBV28 and TRBJ1-1; D is possibly TRBD1 (6 bases). CDR1 is MDHEN, CDR2 SYDVKM, per germline. The CDR3 runs to 15 residues. V gave up 7 bases and J gave up 0 bases, with 15 bases separating them. In DNA, the CDR3 is TGTGCCAGCAAGGGTAGGGGGTTGGTGAACACTGAAGCTTTCTTT. Translating it yields CASKGRGLVNTEAFF.

The chain employs TRBV2 and TRBJ2-1; tentatively, D is TRBD1 (6 bases). The CDR3 length is 14 residues. Per germline, CDR1 SNHLY and CDR2 FYNNEI. V lost 7 bases to trimming and J lost 4 bases, with 14 bases between them. The CDR3 region is CASTSRTVYNEQFF. As DNA, the CDR3 is TGTGCCAGCACCTCGCGGACAGTATACAATGAGCAGTTCTTC.

V is TRBV3-1 (or the pseudogene TRBV3-2) and J is TRBJ2-1; a possible D gene is TRBD1 (6 bases). CDR1 LGHDT and CDR2 YNNKEL come from the germline V gene (reference sequence). Trimming pared 1 base from V and 3 bases from J, leaving 7 bases between. CDR3 size: 14 residues. CDR3 bases: TGTGCCAGCAGCCAAGGGACAGACTACAATGAGCAGTTCTTC. Amino acid sequence: CASSQGTDYNEQFF.

The gene calls are TRBV6-5 and TRBJ2-2; possible D gene TRBD2, 6 bases. The ends were cut back, 6 bases at V and 3 bases at J, with 11 bases in the middle. The CDR3 length is 14 residues. Germline V gives CDR1 MNHEY, CDR2 SVGAGI. In DNA form, the CDR3 reads TGTGCCAGCAGGGCGGGGCCTGACACCGGGGAGCTGTTTTTT. This sequence encodes CASRAGPDTGELFF.

The chain employs TRBV4-1 and TRBJ1-5; D call uncertain. V dropped 4 bases and J dropped 0 bases, with 16 bases sitting between them. Germline V lookup: CDR1 MGHRA, CDR2 YSYEKL. CDR3 length: 17 amino acids. CDR3 nucleotide sequence: TGCGCCAGCAGCCCCCAGACCGACCCCGATAGCAATCAGCCCCAGCATTTT. This codes for CASSPQTDPDSNQPQHF.

The chain uses TRBV2 and TRBJ1-2, with D maybe TRBD1 (6 bases). The CDR3 is 16 residues long. Germline CDR1 SNHLY, CDR2 FYNNEI. Between the trimmed V and J ends, which lost 5 bases and 1 base, there was a span of 17 bases. The CDR3 spells CASSIPAGDYNYGYTF. Written as DNA, the CDR3 is TGTGCCAGCAGTATCCCAGCAGGGGATTATAACTATGGCTACACCTTC.

The chain carries TRBV2 and TRBJ1-1; no clear D. The CDR3 is 15 amino acids. CDR1 SNHLY and CDR2 FYNNEI come from the germline V gene. V was trimmed by 0 bases and J by 6 bases, leaving 14 bases between them. The CDR3 sequence: CASSEAGWTDSEAFF. In nucleotides, the CDR3 is TGTGCCAGCAGTGAAGCGGGGTGGACGGACTCTGAAGCTTTCTTT. Variable domain in full (rest from reference TRBV2 and TRBJ1-1): EPEVTQTPSHQVTQMGQEVILRCVPISNHLYFYWYRQILGQKVEFLVSFYNNEISEKSEIFDDQFSVERPDGSNFTLKIRSTKLEDSAMYFCASSEAGWTDSEAFFGQGTRLTVV.

The genes are TRBV15 and TRBJ2-5; 7 nucleotides line up with TRBD2. CDR3 size: 15 residues. After removal of 0 bases from V and 3 bases from J, the junction contained 4 bases not matched to a gene. Germline V gene data show CDR1 as LNHNV and CDR2 as YYDKDF (reference sequence). The CDR3 region has the DNA TGTGCCACCAGCAGAGAGCCTAGCGGCGAAGAGACCCAGTACTTC. It encodes CATSREPSGEETQYF. The full variable domain, rest sourced from reference TRBV15 and TRBJ2-5, is DAMVIQNPRYQVTQFGKPVTLSCSQTLNHNVMYWYQQKSSQAPKLLFHYYDKDFNNEADTPDNFQSRRPNTSFCFLDIRSPGLGDTAMYLCATSREPSGEETQYFGPGTRLLVL.

The rearrangement uses TRBV10-1 and TRBJ1-1, with D hard to call. V lost 1 base and J 3 bases, leaving 24 bases between the germline ends. Germline lookup yields CDR1 WNHNN and CDR2 SYGVQD (reference sequence). This CDR3 comprises 19 residues. DNA of the CDR3: TGCGCCAGCAGTGAGTGGGTAAAGGGTAGGATGAACATATACACTGAAGCTTTCTTT. Amino acids: CASSEWVKGRMNIYTEAFF.

The chain has TRBV5-1 and TRBJ1-2; 8 bases map to TRBD1. The CDR3 has 14 amino acids. V gave up 5 bases and J gave up 4 bases; unmatched junction bases: 7. From germline, CDR1 is SGHRS and CDR2 YFSETQ. CDR3 nucleotide sequence: TGCGCCAGCAGTCCACAGGGGGACCCCTATGGCTACACCTTC. Translated: CASSPQGDPYGYTF.

The DNA for the CDR3 is TGTGCCAGTAGTATAGATCGGGCCTTTTATGAGCAGTTCTTC. Translated: CASSIDRAFYEQFF. The chain combines TRBV19 with TRBJ2-1; D is uncertain. Per the germline V gene, CDR1 is LNHDA and CDR2 is SQIVND (reference sequence). The CDR3 is 14 residues long. The ends were cut back, 0 bases at V and 8 bases at J, with 11 bases in the middle.

This clone was picked up one time. The chain recombines TRBV30 with TRBJ1-5, with a weak D call TRBD1 (6 bases). V lost 0 bases and J 5 bases, leaving 8 bases between the germline ends. The germline CDR1 and CDR2 sequences are GTSNPN and SVGIG (reference sequence). CDR3 length: 13 residues. The CDR3 loop reads CAWSVQGDQPQHF. The CDR3 DNA reads as TGTGCCTGGAGTGTACAGGGCGATCAGCCCCAGCATTTT.

The V gene is TRBV4-1, the J gene TRBJ1-2; 9 nucleotides match TRBD1. The V gene end was trimmed by 3 bases and the J gene end by 4 bases; junction bases not matched to a gene: 9. Germline V gene lookup returns CDR1 MGHRA and CDR2 YSYEKL. This CDR3 comprises 16 residues. The CDR3 nucleotides are TGCGCCAGCAGCCAGGGACAGGGAGGGGTAAGCTATGGCTACACCTTC. Its protein is CASSQGQGGVSYGYTF.

The CDR3 protein is CASSLRGGSYEQYF. CDR3 nucleotides: TGTGCCAGCAGCTTACGTGGAGGGTCCTACGAGCAGTACTTC. The chain uses TRBV7-2 and TRBJ2-7; D perhaps matches TRBD2 (6 bases). The V gene lost 2 bases and the J gene lost 1 base, with 9 bases spanning the gap. Germline V gene data show CDR1 as SGHTA and CDR2 as FQGNSA. This CDR3 has 14 residues.

This chain connects TRBV9 to TRBJ2-3, with 9 bases that match TRBD1. In germline, CDR1 is SGDLS, CDR2 YYNGEE. CDR3 length equals 18 residues. V lost 3 bases, J lost 6 bases, and 17 bases stayed unmatched. CDR3 in amino acids: CASSDRSGTGSALDTQYF. CDR3 DNA sequence: TGTGCCAGCAGCGACAGAAGCGGGACAGGGAGTGCGTTGGATACGCAGTATTTT.